This TCR beta chain was captured in a study of control samples from healthy donors and cancer patients. The V and J ends lost 2 bases and 3 bases respectively, with 7 bases between them. CDR1 is MNHNS and CDR2 is SASEGT in the germline V gene. The CDR3 is 13 amino acids. TCRdb keeps only in-frame clones here, not all; method: immunoSEQ multiplex PCR. Of 150,000 to 200,000 clones in the sample, about 94% are singletons; the top ten hold 8.5%. This receptor was taken from a middle-aged woman in good health. V gene TRBV6-1 combines with J gene TRBJ2-5, with D tentatively TRBD1 (5 bases). Source material: blood. DNA for the CDR3: TGTGCCAGCAGTGAACAGGGTAAAGAGACCCAGTACTTC. It encodes CASSEQGKETQYF.